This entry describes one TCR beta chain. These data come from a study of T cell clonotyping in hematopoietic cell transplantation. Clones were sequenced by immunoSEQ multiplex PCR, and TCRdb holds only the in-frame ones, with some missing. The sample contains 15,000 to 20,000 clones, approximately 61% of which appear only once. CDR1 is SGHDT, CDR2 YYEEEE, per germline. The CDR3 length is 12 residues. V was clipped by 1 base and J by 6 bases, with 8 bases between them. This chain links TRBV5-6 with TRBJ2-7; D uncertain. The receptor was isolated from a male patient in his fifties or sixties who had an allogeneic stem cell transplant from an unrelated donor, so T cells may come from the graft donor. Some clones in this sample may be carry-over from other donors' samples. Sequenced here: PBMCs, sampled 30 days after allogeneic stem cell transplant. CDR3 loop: CASSLSQAEQYF. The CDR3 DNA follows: TGTGCCAGCAGCTTGTCCCAAGCCGAGCAGTACTTC.